This TCR beta chain stems from a study of T cell repertoires in cytomegalovirus infection. TCRdb analysed the reads with MiXCR anew, one entry per CDR3 protein. The sample has roughly 230,000 distinct CDR3 sequences; about 18% are singletons. There are a few counts of this clonotype. Its antigen is not identified. General observations from the study: Identification of carriers of CMV plus the relevant HLA was achieved through cumulative public TCR beta family frequency. The study found HLA-C-restricted CMV-specific TCR beta clonotypes dominating the ex vivo response.

From germline, CDR1 is LGHDT and CDR2 YNNKEL (reference sequence). V lost 6 bases, J lost 9 bases, and 12 bases lay in between. This CDR3 has 12 amino acids. The sequence was collected from a human donor in good health (CMV status not recorded). Some clones in this sample may be carry-over from other donors' samples. This chain uses TRBV3-1 with TRBJ2-1; no firm D call. The specimen sequenced was CD8+ T cells from PBMCs. CDR3 in DNA: TGTGCCAGCAGAGGTAGCCGCACTGAGCAGTTCTTC. Translation: CASRGSRTEQFF.